These 15 T cell receptor beta chains share one sample of origin, sequenced in a study of patients and donors after allogeneic stem cell transplantation (TCRdb year 2020). The library was built by means of RT-PCR. Data came from a NextSeq 550. Using fastp trimming at Q25 and MiXCR clonotype assembly, TCRdb reanalyzed the public sequencing data and kept in-frame beta chains. Rows matching on CDR3 protein sequence are summarized as one entry with the most common DNA and genes. This sample gives roughly 960,000 distinct CDR3 sequences in total; about a sixth of them show up just once. Together, the top ten hold 5% to 6.5% of the sample. Sequencing was performed on blood, either unsorted or a sorted T cell fraction (not recorded which). These receptor sequences come from a human donor who was either an allogeneic HSCT recipient or a stem cell or donor lymphocyte infusion donor (not recorded which). It is not recorded whose cells these are; they may come from a transplant donor.

The genes are TRBV5-1 and TRBJ2-2, with unresolved D. Germline assignment: CDR1 SGHRS and CDR2 YFSETQ. V was pared by 2 bases and J by 8 bases, with 10 bases between. The CDR3 consists of 13 residues. CDR3 DNA sequence: TGCGCCAGCAGCTTCCCTCTGGGGGGGGAGCTGTTTTTT. Translation gives CASSFPLGGELFF.

The chain recombines TRBV6-5 with TRBJ1-6, with D unresolved. The CDR3 covers 15 residues. Germline-derived CDR1 and CDR2 are MNHEY and SVGAGI. Trimming took 2 bases from V and 8 from J, leaving 13 bases between them. For the CDR3, the DNA is TGTGCCAGCAGTTACCGGGGAAGGGCTGATTCACCCCTCCACTTT. This sequence encodes CASSYRGRADSPLHF.

This clonotype has just a few counts. The chain uses TRBV12-3 or TRBV12-4 and TRBJ1-1; TRBD1 agrees at 9 bases. Unmatched junction bases numbered 7, after V lost 5 bases and J lost 0 bases. The CDR3 totals 16 residues. CDR3 loop: CASSTYRGRMNTEAFF. Written as DNA, the CDR3 is TGTGCCAGCAGTACCTACAGGGGGCGCATGAACACTGAAGCTTTCTTT.

This clonotype has only a few counts. This chain joins TRBV18 and TRBJ2-6; tentative D call: TRBD1 (7 bases). Germline CDR1 KGHSH, CDR2 LQKENI. This CDR3 has 17 residues. Trimming left V 1 base short and J 0 bases short, with 10 bases between. CDR3 region: CASSPRQGGSGANVLTF. The CDR3 nucleotides are TGTGCCAGCTCACCACGGCAGGGGGGCTCTGGGGCCAACGTCCTGACTTTC.

This clonotype has a handful of counts. The chain joins TRBV6-1 to TRBJ2-3; 9 bases map to TRBD2. V shed 4 bases, J shed 6 bases, and the junction held 11 bases outside the gene matches. CDR1 and CDR2 (germline): MNHNS, SASEGT. The CDR3 is made up of 16 amino acids. The CDR3 nucleotides read TGTGCCAGCAGTGGATCCGGGACTAGCCTTCCGGATACGCAGTATTTT. This encodes CASSGSGTSLPDTQYF.

The chain employs TRBV3-1 and TRBJ2-7; TRBD2 agrees at 8 bases. The V gene's germline CDR1 is LGHDT and CDR2 YNNKEL (reference sequence). The CDR3 covers 16 residues. J gave up 0 bases and V 4 bases, and 8 bases lay outside the gene matches. In DNA form, the CDR3 reads TGTGCCAGCAGCCCGGATCATGGACTAGCCTCCTACGAGCAGTACTTC. Its protein product is CASSPDHGLASYEQYF.

The chain recombines TRBV12-3 or TRBV12-4 with TRBJ2-3, with 7 bases lining up with TRBD2. The CDR3 has 15 amino acids. V trimming: 5 bases; J trimming: 4 bases; junction bases outside the gene matches: 9. The chain's CDR3 is CASSLEGGPPDTQYF. The DNA for the CDR3 is TGTGCCAGCAGTCTTGAGGGAGGGCCCCCAGATACGCAGTATTTT.

The V and J genes are TRBV5-8 and TRBJ1-4; weak D call: TRBD1 (6 bases). V lost 0 bases to trimming and J lost 6 bases, with 12 bases between them. The length of the CDR3 is 15 residues. From germline, CDR1 is SGHTS and CDR2 YDEGEE. CDR3 sequence: CASSLETGDDEKLFF. DNA for the CDR3: TGTGCCAGCAGCTTGGAGACAGGAGATGATGAAAAACTGTTTTTT.

The V call is TRBV7-8, the J call TRBJ2-7; D remains unclear. Trimming pared 7 bases from V and 1 base from J, leaving 17 bases between. This CDR3 is 15 amino acids long. From germline, CDR1 is SGHVS and CDR2 FQNEAQ. The CDR3 spells CASTPRDGLSYEQYF. CDR3 nucleotides: TGTGCCAGCACACCCCGTGACGGGCTTTCCTACGAGCAGTACTTC. The full variable domain, in which reference TRBV7-8 and TRBJ2-7 provide the parts outside the CDR3, is GAGVSQSPRYKVAKRGQDVALRCDPISGHVSLFWYQQALGQGPEFLTYFQNEAQLDKSGLPSDRFFAERPEGSVSTLKIQRTQQEDSAVYLCASTPRDGLSYEQYFGPGTRLTVT.

The rearrangement links TRBV20-1 to TRBJ1-5, with TRBD1 as a possible D gene (5 bases). Germline-derived CDR1 and CDR2 are DFQATT and SNEGSKA (reference sequence). Deletions cut 5 bases from V and 0 bases from J, with 11 bases between. CDR3 length: 14 residues. As DNA, the CDR3 is TGCAGTGCTTTAGGGGTGTATAGCAATCAGCCCCAGCATTTT. This codes for CSALGVYSNQPQHF.

This clonotype was counted only a few times. The V gene is TRBV2, the J gene TRBJ2-5; 7 bases fit TRBD2. V shed 6 bases and J 0 bases; nucleotides not matched to a gene: 7. The length of the CDR3 is 15 residues. Germline V gene lookup returns CDR1 SNHLY and CDR2 FYNNEI. Written as DNA, the CDR3 is TGTGCCAGCAGAAAGTGGCTAGCGGACCAAGAGACCCAGTACTTC. Translating gives CASRKWLADQETQYF.

The rearrangement uses TRBV18 and TRBJ2-5, with D unresolved. CDR1 is KGHSH, CDR2 LQKENI, per germline. V lost 3 bases and J lost 0, with 11 bases in between. The CDR3 has 15 residues. This CDR3 reads CASSPTSVYQETQYF. The CDR3 DNA is TGTGCCAGCTCACCGACGAGCGTGTACCAAGAGACCCAGTACTTC.

In its sample, this clonotype was seen a few times. This rearrangement joins TRBV24-1 to TRBJ2-3; no definite D call. V was cut by 5 bases and J by 4 bases, with 15 bases left in between. Germline CDR1 KGHDR, CDR2 SFDVKD. This CDR3 comprises 15 residues. CDR3 sequence (DNA): TGTGCCACCAGTGCCCCAAGGAAAGGCGCAGATACGCAGTATTTT. The encoded protein is CATSAPRKGADTQYF.

The chain employs TRBV7-2 and TRBJ2-1; D might be TRBD1 or TRBD2, each matching 5 bases. In germline, CDR1 is SGHTA, CDR2 FQGNSA. There are 13 residues in the CDR3. The V end lost 6 bases, the J end lost 8 bases, and 14 bases lay between the germline ends. CDR3 bases: TGTGCCAGCAGTCTGCCGAGGGGCGATGAGCAGTTCTTC. Its translation: CASSLPRGDEQFF.

This clonotype turned up a few times. The V and J genes are TRBV20-1 and TRBJ2-3; tentative D call: TRBD2 (6 bases). CDR1 and CDR2 from the germline V gene are DFQATT and SNEGSKA (reference sequence). This CDR3 comprises 14 residues. V lost 1 base and J 7 bases, leaving 15 bases between the germline ends. This chain's CDR3 is CSARGGSGAHTQYF. In nucleotides, the CDR3 is TGCAGTGCTAGAGGTGGTAGCGGAGCACATACGCAGTATTTT.